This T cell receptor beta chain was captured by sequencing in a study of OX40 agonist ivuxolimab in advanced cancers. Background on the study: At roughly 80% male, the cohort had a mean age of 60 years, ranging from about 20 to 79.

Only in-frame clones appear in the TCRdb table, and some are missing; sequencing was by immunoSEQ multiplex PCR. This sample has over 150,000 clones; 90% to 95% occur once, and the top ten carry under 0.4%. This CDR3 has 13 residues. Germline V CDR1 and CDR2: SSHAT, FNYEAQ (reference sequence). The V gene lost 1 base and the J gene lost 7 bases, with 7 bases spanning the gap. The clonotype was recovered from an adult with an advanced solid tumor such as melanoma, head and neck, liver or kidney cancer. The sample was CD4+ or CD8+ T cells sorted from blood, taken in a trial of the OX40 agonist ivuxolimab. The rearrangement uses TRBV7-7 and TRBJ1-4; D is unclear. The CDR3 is CASSLGAREKLFF. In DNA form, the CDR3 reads TGTGCCAGCAGCTTAGGCGCCCGTGAAAAACTGTTTTTT. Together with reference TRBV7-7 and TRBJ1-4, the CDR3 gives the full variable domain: GAGVSQSPRYKVTKRGQDVTLRCDPISSHATLYWYQQALGQGPEFLTYFNYEAQPDKSGLPSDRFSAERPEGSISTLTIQRTEQRDSAMYRCASSLGAREKLFFGSGTQLSVL.